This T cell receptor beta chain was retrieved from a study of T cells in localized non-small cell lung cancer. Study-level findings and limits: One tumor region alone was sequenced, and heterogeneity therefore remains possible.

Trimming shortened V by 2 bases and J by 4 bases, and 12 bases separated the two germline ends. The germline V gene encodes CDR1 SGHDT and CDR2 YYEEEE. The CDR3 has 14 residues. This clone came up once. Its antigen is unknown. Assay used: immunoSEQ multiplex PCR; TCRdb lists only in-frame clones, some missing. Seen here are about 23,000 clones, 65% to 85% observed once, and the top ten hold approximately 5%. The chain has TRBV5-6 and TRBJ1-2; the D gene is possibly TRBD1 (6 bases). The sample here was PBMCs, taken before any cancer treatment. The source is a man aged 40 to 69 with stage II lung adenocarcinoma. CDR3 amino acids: CASSFWDNGYGYTF. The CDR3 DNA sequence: TGTGCCAGCAGCTTTTGGGACAACGGCTATGGCTACACCTTC.